This TCR beta chain was recorded in a study of technical replicates of blood from a handful of donors. TCRdb keeps only in-frame clones here, not all; method: immunoSEQ multiplex PCR. The sample has around 80,000 clones; roughly 98% are singletons. V lost 4 bases and J lost 11, with 12 bases in between. This CDR3 has 11 residues. The germline gives CDR1 SGHRS, CDR2 YFSETQ. Specimen: T cells isolated from PBMCs. The TCR comes from a human donor in good health. The V and J genes are TRBV5-1 and TRBJ1-1; the D is unclear. CDR3 region: CASSIGQAAFF. CDR3 nucleotides: TGCGCCAGCAGCATTGGCCAGGCTGCTTTCTTT.